This T cell receptor beta chain stems from a study of OX40 agonist ivuxolimab in advanced cancers. Broadly, across the study: Ivuxolimab was an agonistic, fully human IgG2 monoclonal antibody directed against OX40 (CD134), a costimulatory receptor. Intravenous ivuxolimab was administered to patients every 2 weeks at six dose levels: 0.01, 0.1, 0.3, 1.5, 3 and 10 mg/kg. Of the approximately 54 dose-escalation patients, hepatocellular carcinoma was present in about 20, melanoma in around 15, renal cell carcinoma in 9 and head and neck cancer in 9. In the dose-escalation cohort, roughly four fifths of patients were male, and the mean age was approximately 60 years, with a range of about 20 to 90. Patients were allowed to have had prior anti-PD-1, anti-PD-L1 or anti-CTLA-4 therapy, and 40% of the dose-escalation patients had previously received checkpoint inhibitors. Partial responses occurred in three dose-escalation patients, of whom one had hepatocellular carcinoma and two had cutaneous melanoma. Peripheral TCRbeta sequencing aimed to test whether ivuxolimab altered TCR sequence diversity and caused clonal T-cell expansion. The paper reports the monotherapy dose-escalation portion (N of about 54 patients) of the phase I ivuxolimab trial.

A remark on this clone: Which antigen it targets is not known. It has no much larger one-base neighbor in the sample; base qualities were not kept.

Genomic DNA was extracted from sorted cells for sequencing of the TCRbeta CDR3 region. TCRbeta CDR3 regions were sequenced using the immunoSEQ Assay. In TCRdb, the immuneACCESS table is reduced to in-frame sequences with V and J assigned. These tables do not hold every clone; where another copy was compared, an unresolved V gene accounts for under half, and the others remain unexplained. The sample table contains 73,000 or so clones; only one count was recorded for approximately 79% of them. The ten largest clones capture about 2.4% of the sample. The paper's findings and limits, for the study overall: After ivuxolimab, expanded clones were on average more numerous among CD8+ T cells than among CD4+ T cells. Which antigens the clonally expanded peripheral T cells were specific for was not determined. Low levels of normalized T-cell clonal expansion were also seen in some patients who did not respond. In the 0.1-3.0 mg/kg groups, partial responders were among the patients with the lowest normalized peripheral clonal expansion, particularly in CD8+ T cells. At doses of 0.1 to 3.0 mg/kg, clonal expansion of both CD4+ and CD8+ blood T cells was observed from baseline to week 6.

CDR1 is given as SQVTM and CDR2 as ANQGSEA, both from the germline V gene. V sheds 2 bases and J sheds 9 bases, leaving 8 bases between their ends. Including cysteine and phenylalanine, the CDR3 has 11 amino acids. The only DNA kept is the CDR3, 33 bases in frame from the first base. The trial excluded patients who had a history of autoimmune disease or who were on systemic immunosuppression. Peripheral blood for TCR sequencing was drawn from every dose cohort at baseline, at cycle 4 day 1 and at cycle 7 day 1. The samples were drawn from a first-in-human, open-label, multicenter phase I dose-escalation trial of ivuxolimab. Adults with locally advanced or metastatic head and neck squamous cell, hepatocellular, melanoma or renal cell carcinoma were enrolled in the trial. Before TCR sequencing, CD4+ T cells and CD8+ T cells were sorted from peripheral blood as separate populations.

The specimen comprised CD4+ or CD8+ T cells sorted from blood, sampled in a trial of the OX40 agonist ivuxolimab. The receptor was derived from an adult with an advanced solid tumor such as melanoma, head and neck, liver or kidney cancer. The rearrangement combines TRBV29-1 with TRBJ2-1, with the D gene call left open. This receptor has the CDR3 CSVESWSEQFF. The DNA reads as follows: TGCAGCGTTGAATCCTGGAGTGAGCAGTTCTTC.